Listed here are 5 T cell receptor beta chains from one sample, sequenced in a study of blood T cell dynamics during melanoma immunotherapy. The method was immunoSEQ multiplex PCR; TCRdb's version includes in-frame clones alone and lacks a portion of them. This table has 4,500 to 6,000 clones, 88% appearing once. As for time point: week 3, after first cycle of checkpoint inhibitor. Sequences were derived from blood, sampled from a patient treated with checkpoint blockade. The receptor source for this set is a human donor with melanoma.

Points on this clone: An end of the junction differs from the germline gene, which may be a read error. The chain carries TRBV7-7 and TRBJ2-7; D unresolved. Per the germline V gene, CDR1 is SSHAT and CDR2 is FNYEAQ (reference sequence). CDR3 size: 13 residues. The DNA of the CDR3 is TGTGCTAGCAGCTTGGCTACTCCCTACGAGCAGTACTTC. Translation gives CASSLATPYEQYF. Full variable domain (rest looked up from reference TRBV7-7 and TRBJ2-7): GAGVSQSPRYKVTKRGQDVTLRCDPISSHATLYWYQQALGQGPEFLTYFNYEAQPDKSGLPSDRFSAERPEGSISTLTIQRTEQRDSAMYRCASSLATPYEQYFGPGTRLTVT.

The gene calls are TRBV7-3 and TRBJ2-1; 7 nucleotides line up with TRBD1. CDR1 and CDR2 (germline): SGHTA, FQGTGA. The CDR3 sequence is 12 residues long. J gave up 10 bases and V 5 bases, and 5 bases lay outside the gene matches. CDR3 sequence (DNA): TGTGCCAGCAGCAAACCGACAGGGGAGCAGTTCTTC. Translating gives CASSKPTGEQFF.

This chain joins TRBV7-8 and TRBJ2-1, with D possibly matching TRBD2 (7 bases). This CDR3 spans 18 amino acids. V was trimmed by 4 bases and J by 6 bases, leaving 25 bases between them. The germline CDR1 and CDR2 sequences are SGHVS and FQNEAQ. This CDR3 is CASSSTGRAASGGNEQFF. The DNA for the CDR3 is TGTGCCAGCAGCTCCACAGGGAGGGCGGCCTCAGGTGGCAATGAGCAGTTCTTC.

The chain carries TRBV29-1 and TRBJ1-5; possibly TRBD1 for D (6 bases). Germline assignment: CDR1 SQVTM and CDR2 ANQGSEA. V was pared by 1 base and J by 5 bases, with 9 bases between. The CDR3 is 13 residues long. The CDR3 spells CSVEVGGHQPQHF. The DNA of the CDR3 is TGCAGCGTTGAAGTCGGGGGCCATCAGCCCCAGCATTTT.

The chain links TRBV11-2 to TRBJ2-7, with 8 bases fitting TRBD2. Germline-derived CDR1 and CDR2 are SGHAT and FQNNGV. This CDR3 has 14 amino acids. The junction had 1 base not matched to a gene; V was cut back by 1 base and J by 2 bases. CDR3 DNA: TGTGCCAGCAGCTTAGCGGGAGGGACCTACGAGCAGTACTTC. The encoded protein is CASSLAGGTYEQYF.